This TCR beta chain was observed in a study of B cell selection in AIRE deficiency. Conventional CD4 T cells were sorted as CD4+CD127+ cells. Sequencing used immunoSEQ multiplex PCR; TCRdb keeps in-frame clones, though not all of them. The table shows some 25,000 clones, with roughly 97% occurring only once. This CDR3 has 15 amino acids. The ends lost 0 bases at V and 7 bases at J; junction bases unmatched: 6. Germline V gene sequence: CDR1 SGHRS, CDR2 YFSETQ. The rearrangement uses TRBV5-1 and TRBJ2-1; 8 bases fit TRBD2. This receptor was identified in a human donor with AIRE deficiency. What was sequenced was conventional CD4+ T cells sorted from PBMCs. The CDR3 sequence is CASSLVLAERNEQFF. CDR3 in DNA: TGCGCCAGCAGCTTGGTACTAGCGGAGCGTAATGAGCAGTTCTTC.